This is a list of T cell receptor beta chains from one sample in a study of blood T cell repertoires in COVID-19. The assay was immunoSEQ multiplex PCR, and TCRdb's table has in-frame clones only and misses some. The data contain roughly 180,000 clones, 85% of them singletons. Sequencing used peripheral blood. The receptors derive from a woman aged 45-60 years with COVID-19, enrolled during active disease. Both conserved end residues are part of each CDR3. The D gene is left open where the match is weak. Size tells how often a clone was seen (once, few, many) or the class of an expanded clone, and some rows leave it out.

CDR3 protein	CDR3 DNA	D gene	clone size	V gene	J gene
CASRTRQGTDTQYF	TGTGCCAGCAGAACTAGACAGGGCACAGATACGCAGTATTTT	NA	NA	TRBV13	TRBJ2-3
CASSQDYSPGELFF	TGCGCCAGCAGCCAGGACTACTCCCCCGGGGAGCTGTTTTTT	NA	NA	TRBV5-1	TRBJ2-2
CASSQEQGAMYTEAFF	TGTGCCAGCAGCCAAGAACAGGGGGCAATGTACACTGAAGCTTTCTTT	TRBD1	once	TRBV3-1/TRBV3-2	TRBJ1-1
CASNQDRVSPLHF	TGTGCCAGCAACCAGGACAGGGTTTCACCCCTCCACTTT	TRBD1	NA	TRBV2	TRBJ1-6
CASSEGYLRGGTSYEQYF	TGTGCCAGCAGTGAAGGTTATTTGAGGGGGGGGACTTCCTACGAGCAGTACTTC	NA	once	TRBV6-1	TRBJ2-7
CASGLSGTGWETQYF	TGTGCTAGTGGTTTGAGCGGGACAGGGTGGGAGACCCAGTACTTC	TRBD1	NA	TRBV12-5	TRBJ2-5
CASSLGQADSPLHF	TGCGCCAGCAGCTTGGGACAGGCAGATTCACCCCTCCACTTT	NA	NA	TRBV5-1	TRBJ1-6
CASTGKSTDTQYF	TGTGCCAGCACAGGGAAGAGCACAGATACGCAGTATTTT	NA	NA	TRBV21-1	TRBJ2-3
CASSFASGAQADTQYF	TGTGCCAGCAGCTTCGCAAGTGGGGCCCAGGCAGATACGCAGTATTTT	NA	once	TRBV7-8	TRBJ2-3
CASIPAGGRSTDTQYF	TGTGCCAGTATTCCAGCGGGGGGCCGCTCGACAGATACGCAGTATTTT	TRBD2	NA	TRBV2	TRBJ2-3
CASSQERGLRNTEAFF	TGCGCCAGCAGCCAAGAAAGGGGGCTGAGGAACACTGAAGCTTTCTTT	TRBD1	NA	TRBV4-1	TRBJ1-1
CASSYPSGYEQYF	TGTGCCAGCAGTTACCCCTCGGGGTACGAGCAGTACTTC	NA	NA	TRBV6-5	TRBJ2-7
CASSSRGIEQYF	TGTGCCAGCAGCAGCAGGGGGATCGAGCAGTACTTC	TRBD1	NA	TRBV12-3/TRBV12-4	TRBJ2-7
CASSSFGGRGDEQFF	TGCGCCAGCAGCTCATTCGGGGGGCGGGGGGATGAGCAGTTCTTC	TRBD2	NA	TRBV5-1	TRBJ2-1
CASSDFGTEAFF	TGTGCCAGCAGTGACTTTGGAACTGAAGCTTTCTTT	NA	once	TRBV12-3/TRBV12-4	TRBJ1-1
CASSLGLAGGQDTQYF	TGTGCCAGCAGCCTTGGGCTAGCGGGGGGGCAAGATACGCAGTATTTT	TRBD2	many	TRBV9	TRBJ2-3
CASSPGRANYEQYF	TGTGCCAGCAGCCCAGGCAGGGCGAACTACGAGCAGTACTTC	NA	NA	TRBV7-9	TRBJ2-7
CASSTRLFYEQYF	TGTGCCAGCAGCACGCGTTTGTTCTACGAGCAGTACTTC	NA	NA	TRBV3-1/TRBV3-2	TRBJ2-7
CASRPQGVNNEQFF	TGTGCCAGCAGACCACAGGGGGTGAACAATGAGCAGTTCTTC	TRBD1	once	TRBV6-5	TRBJ2-1
CASKEGQSSYNEQFF	TGTGCCAGCAAGGAGGGGCAAAGCTCCTACAATGAGCAGTTCTTC	NA	NA	TRBV27	TRBJ2-1
CASSRGQGGGQPQHF	TGTGCCAGCAGCCGGGGACAGGGCGGGGGTCAGCCCCAGCATTTT	TRBD1	NA	TRBV3-1/TRBV3-2	TRBJ1-5
CSARTGDTEAFF	TGCAGCGCCAGGACAGGGGACACTGAAGCTTTCTTT	TRBD1	NA	TRBV29-1	TRBJ1-1
CSVRFAGPEAFF	TGCAGCGTCCGTTTCGCGGGGCCTGAAGCTTTCTTT	NA	NA	TRBV29-1	TRBJ1-1
CASSLAGNTIYF	TGTGCCAGCAGCTTAGCAGGAAACACCATATATTTT	NA	NA	TRBV11-3	TRBJ1-3
CSVEKQGHEQYF	TGCAGCGTTGAAAAACAGGGCCACGAGCAGTACTTC	NA	NA	TRBV29-1	TRBJ2-7
CASSPGTSEPYNEQFF	TGTGCCAGCAGCCCCGGGACTAGCGAGCCCTACAATGAGCAGTTCTTC	TRBD2	NA	TRBV7-8	TRBJ2-1
CASSRTGGTGELFF	TGTGCCAGCAGTCGGACAGGGGGTACCGGGGAGCTGTTTTTT	TRBD1	NA	TRBV27	TRBJ2-2
CASSVAAVNYEQYF	TGTGCCAGCAGCGTAGCTGCAGTGAACTACGAGCAGTACTTC	NA	NA	TRBV9	TRBJ2-7
CASSSQGEIDEQYF	TGTGCCAGCTCATCCCAGGGGGAAATTGACGAGCAGTACTTC	TRBD1	NA	TRBV18	TRBJ2-7
CTSSLGTGGSGVQPQHF	TGCACCAGCAGCCTCGGGACAGGAGGCTCCGGAGTCCAGCCCCAGCATTTT	NA	NA	TRBV1	TRBJ1-5
CASSQTVFTEAFF	TGTGCCAGCAGCCAGACAGTCTTCACTGAAGCTTTCTTT	NA	once	TRBV7-9	TRBJ1-1
CASSQDLWDRSNEQFF	TGCGCCAGCAGCCAAGATCTTTGGGACAGAAGCAATGAGCAGTTCTTC	TRBD1	NA	TRBV4-3	TRBJ2-1
CASSWGGEQFF	TGTGCCAGCAGTTGGGGAGGTGAGCAGTTCTTC	NA	once	TRBV5-6	TRBJ2-1
CASSSWTSYEQYF	TGTGCCAGCAGTTCCTGGACTAGCTACGAGCAGTACTTC	TRBD2	NA	TRBV6-5	TRBJ2-7
CASRPRPQVSPYEQYF	TGTGCCAGTAGACCACGCCCGCAGGTGAGCCCCTACGAGCAGTACTTC	NA	few	TRBV19	TRBJ2-7
CASSLARQGGQPQHF	TGTGCCAGCAGCTTAGCGCGACAGGGAGGACAGCCCCAGCATTTT	TRBD1	NA	TRBV7-6	TRBJ1-5
CASSSRGEFEQYF	TGCGCCAGCAGCTCCAGGGGCGAGTTCGAGCAGTACTTC	NA	NA	TRBV5-1	TRBJ2-7
CASSLKQGSEETQYF	TGCGCCAGCAGCTTAAAACAGGGTTCGGAAGAGACCCAGTACTTC	NA	NA	TRBV5-1	TRBJ2-5
CASSHTSGGAPTQYF	TGTGCCAGCAGCCATACTAGCGGGGGGGCTCCAACGCAGTATTTT	TRBD2	NA	TRBV3-1/TRBV3-2	TRBJ2-3
CASSYYRDRSYEQYF	TGTGCCAGCAGTTACTACCGGGACAGGTCGTACGAGCAGTACTTC	TRBD1	NA	TRBV6-5	TRBJ2-7
CASRGPGGGTEAFF	TGTGCCAGCAGGGGGCCAGGCGGGGGGACTGAAGCTTTCTTT	NA	NA	TRBV6-5	TRBJ1-1
CASSPRGILAYEQYF	TGTGCCAGCAGCCCCCGGGGGATTTTAGCCTACGAGCAGTACTTC	NA	once	TRBV6-5	TRBJ2-7
CATSETAGAYNEQFF	TGTGCCACCAGTGAAACCGCAGGGGCGTACAATGAGCAGTTCTTC	NA	NA	TRBV24-1	TRBJ2-1
CASSLLSDNSPLHF	TGTGCCAGCAGCTTACTATCTGATAATTCACCCCTCCACTTT	NA	NA	TRBV7-3	TRBJ1-6
CASSFASTGELFF	TGTGCCAGCAGCTTCGCGAGTACCGGGGAGCTGTTTTTT	NA	NA	TRBV5-6	TRBJ2-2
CASSLTGSYNEQFF	TGTGCCAGCAGCTTGACGGGTTCCTACAATGAGCAGTTCTTC	NA	NA	TRBV7-9	TRBJ2-1
CASSFGVWGEQYF	TGTGCCAGCAGTTTCGGGGTGTGGGGCGAGCAGTACTTC	NA	few	TRBV6-5	TRBJ2-7
CASSPRGNEQYF	TGTGCCAGCAGCCCAAGGGGGAACGAGCAGTACTTC	NA	NA	TRBV7-8	TRBJ2-7
CASSFGTVTGELFF	TGTGCCAGCAGTTTCGGGACAGTTACCGGGGAGCTGTTTTTT	TRBD1	few	TRBV6-5	TRBJ2-2
CASSELFGTGQETQYF	TGTGCCAGCAGTGAATTATTTGGGACAGGGCAGGAGACCCAGTACTTC	TRBD1	once	TRBV25-1	TRBJ2-5
CASSLGQGWHEQFF	TGTGCCAGCAGCTTAGGCCAGGGGTGGCATGAGCAGTTCTTC	NA	NA	TRBV7-3	TRBJ2-1
CASSFRGGWETQYF	TGTGCCAGCAGCTTCCGGGGTGGGTGGGAGACCCAGTACTTC	NA	NA	TRBV5-4	TRBJ2-5
CASSDTQGQETQYF	TGTGCCAGCAGCGATACCCAGGGCCAAGAGACCCAGTACTTC	NA	NA	TRBV25-1	TRBJ2-5
CASSLLAGGETQYF	TGTGCCAGCAGCTTACTAGCGGGGGGGGAGACCCAGTACTTC	TRBD2	NA	TRBV7-6	TRBJ2-5
CASNHRGEGDTQYF	TGTGCCAGCAACCACAGGGGTGAGGGAGATACGCAGTATTTT	TRBD1	NA	TRBV5-4	TRBJ2-3
CASSPLNNYGYTF	TGTGCCAGCAGCCCCTTAAATAACTATGGCTACACCTTC	NA	NA	TRBV5-4	TRBJ1-2
CASTPGGGGQETQYF	TGCGCCAGCACTCCCGGGGGGGGTGGGCAAGAGACCCAGTACTTC	TRBD2	NA	TRBV5-1	TRBJ2-5
CASSLVSEAFF	TGTGCCAGCAGCTTAGTCTCTGAAGCTTTCTTT	NA	NA	TRBV11-1	TRBJ1-1